This T cell receptor (beta chain) derives from a study of T cell responses to AZD1222 COVID-19 vaccine. Overall study findings and caveats: The CD4 TCRs associated with vaccination extended across spike and predominated at 160-218 and 743-854. Recipients of AZD1222 seropositive at baseline numbered only 6 or 7. Donors in the cohort were predominantly white British and more often female, and clonal diversity was possibly underestimated. When two AZD1222 doses had been given, Spike-specific TCR breadth and depth rose.

Using immunoSEQ multiplex PCR, the repertoire was profiled, and TCRdb retains in-frame clones only, with some absent. The sample contains approximately 110,000 clones, around 85% of which appear only once. The CDR3 runs 15 residues. V gave up 0 bases and J gave up 3 bases, with 12 bases separating them. Germline loops: CDR1 MNHEY, CDR2 SVGAGI. As concerns this clone: Antigen specificity is unknown.

The chain has TRBV6-5 and TRBJ2-7; D remains ambiguous. Sample: peripheral blood, taken 28 days after the second AZD1222 dose. The clonotype originates from an adult who received the AZD1222 COVID-19 vaccine. In DNA, the CDR3 is TGTGCCAGCAGTTACTCGAGTGACGCTAGCTACGAGCAGTACTTC. Encoded protein: CASSYSSDASYEQYF.